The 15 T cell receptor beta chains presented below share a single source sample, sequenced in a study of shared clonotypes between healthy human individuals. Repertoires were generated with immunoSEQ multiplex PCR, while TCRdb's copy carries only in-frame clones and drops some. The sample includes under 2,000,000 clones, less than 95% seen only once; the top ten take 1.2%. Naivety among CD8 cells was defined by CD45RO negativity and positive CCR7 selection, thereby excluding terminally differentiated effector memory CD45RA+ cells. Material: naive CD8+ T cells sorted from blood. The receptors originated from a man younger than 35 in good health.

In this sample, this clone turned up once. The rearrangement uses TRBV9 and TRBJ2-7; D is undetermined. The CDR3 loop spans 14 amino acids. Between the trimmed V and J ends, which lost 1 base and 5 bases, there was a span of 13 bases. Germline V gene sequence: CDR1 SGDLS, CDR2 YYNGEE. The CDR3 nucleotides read TGTGCCAGCAGCGTAACCGGGTTTGACGACGAGCAGTACTTC. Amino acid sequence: CASSVTGFDDEQYF.

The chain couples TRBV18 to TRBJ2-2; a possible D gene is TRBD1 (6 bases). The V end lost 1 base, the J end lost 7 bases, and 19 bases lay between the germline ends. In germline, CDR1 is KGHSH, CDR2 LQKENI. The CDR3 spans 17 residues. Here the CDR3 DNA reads TGTGCCAGCTCACCACAAGAAGAACAGGGTCTAATCGGGGAGCTGTTTTTT. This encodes CASSPQEEQGLIGELFF.

The CDR3: CASSPGTGLYNEQFF. In nucleotides, the CDR3 is TGTGCCAGCAGCCCCGGGACAGGGCTTTACAATGAGCAGTTCTTC. This chain links TRBV5-6 with TRBJ2-1, with 9 bases matching TRBD1. Per the germline V gene, CDR1 is SGHDT and CDR2 is YYEEEE. Trimming cost V 4 bases and J 4 bases; bases outside gene matches: 6. CDR3 length: 15 amino acids.

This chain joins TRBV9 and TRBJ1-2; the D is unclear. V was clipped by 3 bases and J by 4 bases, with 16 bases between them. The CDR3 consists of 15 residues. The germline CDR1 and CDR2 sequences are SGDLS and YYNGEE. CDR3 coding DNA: TGTGCCAGCAGCGGACACAACGGGGTTATCTATGGCTACACCTTC. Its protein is CASSGHNGVIYGYTF.

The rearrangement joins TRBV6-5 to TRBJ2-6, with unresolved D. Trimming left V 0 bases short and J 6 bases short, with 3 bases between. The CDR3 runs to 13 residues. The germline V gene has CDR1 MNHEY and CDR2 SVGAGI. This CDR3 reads CASSYSEANVLTF. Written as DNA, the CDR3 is TGTGCCAGCAGTTACTCCGAGGCCAACGTCCTGACTTTC.

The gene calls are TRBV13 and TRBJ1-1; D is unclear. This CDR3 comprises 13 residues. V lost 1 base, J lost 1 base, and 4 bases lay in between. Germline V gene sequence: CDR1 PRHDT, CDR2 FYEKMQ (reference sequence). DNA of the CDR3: TGTGCCAGCAGCTTAGTAGAGAACACTGAAGCTTTCTTT. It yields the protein CASSLVENTEAFF.

CDR3 coding DNA: TGTGCCAGCAGTTTTCGGGGGGCCAGTCGCGAGCAGTACTTC. It specifies CASSFRGASREQYF. V usage is TRBV6-6 and J usage is TRBJ2-7, with a weak D call TRBD2 (7 bases). The V and J ends lost 4 bases and 6 bases respectively, with 16 bases between them. This CDR3 comprises 14 residues. Germline CDR1 and CDR2: MNHNY and SVGAGI (reference sequence).

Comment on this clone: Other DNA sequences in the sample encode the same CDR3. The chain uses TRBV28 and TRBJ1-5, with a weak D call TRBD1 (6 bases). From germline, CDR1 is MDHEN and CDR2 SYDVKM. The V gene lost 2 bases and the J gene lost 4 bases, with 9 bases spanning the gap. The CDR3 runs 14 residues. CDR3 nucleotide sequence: TGTGCCAGCAGTTTACGGGGGGCAAATCAGCCCCAGCATTTT. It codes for CASSLRGANQPQHF.

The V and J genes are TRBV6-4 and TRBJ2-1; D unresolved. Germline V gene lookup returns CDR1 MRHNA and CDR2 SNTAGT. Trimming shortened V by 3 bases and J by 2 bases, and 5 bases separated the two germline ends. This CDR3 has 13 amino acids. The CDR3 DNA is TGTGCCAGCAGTGATTCGCCCTACAATGAGCAGTTCTTC. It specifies CASSDSPYNEQFF.

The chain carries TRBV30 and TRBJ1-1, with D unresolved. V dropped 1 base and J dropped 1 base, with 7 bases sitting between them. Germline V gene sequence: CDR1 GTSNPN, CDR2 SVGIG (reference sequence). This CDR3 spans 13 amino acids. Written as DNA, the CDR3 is TGTGCCTGGAGTGAGTCCGGGAACACTGAAGCTTTCTTT. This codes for CAWSESGNTEAFF. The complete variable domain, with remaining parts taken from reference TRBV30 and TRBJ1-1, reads SQTIHQWPATLVQPVGSPLSLECTVEGTSNPNLYWYRQAAGRGLQLLFYSVGIGQISSEVPQNLSASRPQDRQFILSSKKLLLSDSGFYLCAWSESGNTEAFFGQGTRLTVV.

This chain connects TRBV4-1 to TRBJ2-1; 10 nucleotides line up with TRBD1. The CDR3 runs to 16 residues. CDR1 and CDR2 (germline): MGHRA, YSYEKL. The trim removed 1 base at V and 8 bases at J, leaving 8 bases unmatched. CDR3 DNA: TGCGCCAGCAGCCAAGGGTGGGGACAGGGGAGCGATGAGCAGTTCTTC. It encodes CASSQGWGQGSDEQFF.

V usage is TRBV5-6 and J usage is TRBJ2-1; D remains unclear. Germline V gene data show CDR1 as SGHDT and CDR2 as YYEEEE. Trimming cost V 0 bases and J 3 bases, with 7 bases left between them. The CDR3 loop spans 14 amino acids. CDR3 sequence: CASSLEGDYNEQFF. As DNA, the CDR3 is TGTGCCAGCAGCTTGGAGGGTGACTACAATGAGCAGTTCTTC.

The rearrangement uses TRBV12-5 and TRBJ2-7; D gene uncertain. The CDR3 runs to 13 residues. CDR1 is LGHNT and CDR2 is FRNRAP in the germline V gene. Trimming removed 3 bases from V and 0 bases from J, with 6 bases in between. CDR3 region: CASGFALSYEQYF. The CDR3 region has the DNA TGTGCTAGTGGTTTTGCCCTCTCCTACGAGCAGTACTTC.

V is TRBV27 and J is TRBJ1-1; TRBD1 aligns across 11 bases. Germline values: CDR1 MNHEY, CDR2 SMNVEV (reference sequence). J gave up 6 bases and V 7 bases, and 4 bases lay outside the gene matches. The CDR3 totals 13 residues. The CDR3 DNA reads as TGTGCCAGCACCCCGGGACAGGGGGCTGAAGCTTTCTTT. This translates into CASTPGQGAEAFF.

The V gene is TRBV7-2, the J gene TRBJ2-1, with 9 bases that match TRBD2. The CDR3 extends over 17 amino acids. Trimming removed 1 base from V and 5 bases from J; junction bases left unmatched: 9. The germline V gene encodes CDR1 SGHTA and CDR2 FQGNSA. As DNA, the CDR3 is TGTGCCAGCAGCTTAGAAGGTCTAGCGGGGTTTAACAATGAGCAGTTCTTC. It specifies CASSLEGLAGFNNEQFF.